This note documents a single TCR beta chain sequence. This entry belongs to a study of blood T cell repertoires in COVID-19. The assay was immunoSEQ multiplex PCR, and TCRdb's table has in-frame clones only and misses some. The sample has tens of thousands of clones, about nine tenths seen once. The sample comprised peripheral blood. The receptor was derived from a woman in her 70s with acute or convalescent COVID-19.

The CDR3 here is CATSEPSGGTLNEQFF. CDR3 nucleotides: TGTGCCACCAGTGAACCCAGCGGGGGGACACTCAATGAGCAGTTCTTC. V gene TRBV24-1 combines with J gene TRBJ2-1; TRBD2 matches at 9 bases. Germline V gene data show CDR1 as KGHDR and CDR2 as SFDVKD. V lost 4 bases to trimming and J lost 6 bases; unmatched junction nucleotides: 9. This CDR3 is built from 16 residues.